This passage covers 8 T cell receptor beta chains from one sample sequenced in a study of blood T cells in healthy people across ages. A second PCR of about 7 to 12 cycles used a sample-barcoded 5' primer and a J-beta primer mix. TCRdb analysed the 5' RACE reads with MiXCR anew, one entry per CDR3 protein. The sample shows about 940,000 distinct CDR3 sequences, around 48% of them seen only once. Sequenced material: blood. The receptors shown here come from a man aged 25-45 years in good health.

V gene TRBV4-3 combines with J gene TRBJ2-4; the match to TRBD2 covers 7 bases. Germline V CDR1 and CDR2: LGHNA, YSLEER. Trimming cost V 0 bases and J 13 bases; bases outside gene matches: 3. The CDR3 sequence is 12 residues long. Written as DNA, the CDR3 is TGCGCCAGCAGCCAAGATGCGGGGGAGCAGTACTTC. Its translation is CASSQDAGEQYF.

The chain carries TRBV7-2 and TRBJ2-7; D is perhaps TRBD2 (6 bases). The CDR3 contains 17 residues. The V and J ends lost 2 bases and 0 bases respectively, with 17 bases between them. Germline assignment: CDR1 SGHTA and CDR2 FQGNSA. The CDR3 nucleotides are TGTGCCAGCAGCTTAAAGACGGGGGACCGAACCTCCTACGAGCAGTACTTC. Its protein is CASSLKTGDRTSYEQYF. The entire variable domain, with the rest obtained from reference TRBV7-2 and TRBJ2-7, is as follows: GAGVSQSPSNKVTEKGKDVELRCDPISGHTALYWYRQSLGQGLEFLIYFQGNSAPDKSGLPSDRFSAERTGGSVSTLTIQRTQQEDSAVYLCASSLKTGDRTSYEQYFGPGTRLTVT.

The rearrangement uses TRBV7-2 and TRBJ2-7, with a tentative D call TRBD1 (6 bases). The CDR3 runs 15 residues. CDR1 is SGHTA and CDR2 is FQGNSA in the germline V gene. Trimming shortened V by 5 bases and J by 0 bases, and 14 bases separated the two germline ends. Here the CDR3 DNA reads TGTGCCAGCAGCCTACAGGGCCTTACCTCCTACGAGCAGTACTTC. Translating gives CASSLQGLTSYEQYF.

This clonotype was observed at least ten times. The chain employs TRBV30 and TRBJ1-5, with D perhaps matching TRBD1 (5 bases). V was cut by 0 bases and J by 2 bases, with 5 bases left in between. The CDR3 runs 13 residues. Germline V gene sequence: CDR1 GTSNPN, CDR2 SVGIG (reference sequence). CDR3 sequence: CAWSVQGNQPQHF. The DNA of the CDR3 is TGTGCCTGGAGTGTACAGGGCAATCAGCCCCAGCATTTT.

This clonotype was seen only once. This rearrangement joins TRBV5-1 to TRBJ2-5, with D possibly being TRBD1 or TRBD2 (5 bases each). The length of the CDR3 is 16 residues. Germline lookup yields CDR1 SGHRS and CDR2 YFSETQ. V lost 2 bases and J 3 bases, leaving 17 bases between the germline ends. The CDR3 DNA reads TGCGCCAGCAGCTTTGTGGGACCGACGAACGAAGAGACCCAGTACTTC. Protein: CASSFVGPTNEETQYF.

Only a few counts were recorded for this clonotype. This chain uses TRBV28 with TRBJ2-7; 7 bases are shared with TRBD1. J lost 1 base, V lost 7 bases, and 10 bases had no gene match. Germline V lookup: CDR1 MDHEN, CDR2 SYDVKM. CDR3 length equals 15 residues. CDR3 bases: TGTGCCAGCAACTCCGCCGGACAGGCGTCCTACGAGCAGTACTTC. It yields the protein CASNSAGQASYEQYF.

The chain joins TRBV7-2 to TRBJ1-4; possible D gene TRBD1, 6 bases. The CDR3 loop spans 14 amino acids. CDR1 is SGHTA and CDR2 is FQGNSA in the germline V gene. V lost 5 bases, J lost 4 bases, and 11 bases lay in between. This CDR3 reads CASSRTEGNEKLFF. DNA of the CDR3: TGTGCCAGCAGCCGGACAGAGGGTAATGAAAAACTGTTTTTT.

The rearrangement links TRBV7-2 to TRBJ1-1, with 7 bases identical to TRBD1. V dropped 4 bases and J dropped 1; count of bases not matched to a gene: 9. The CDR3 spans 16 residues. Germline-derived CDR1 and CDR2 are SGHTA and FQGNSA. Here the CDR3 reads CASSYRGGPGNTEAFF. The CDR3 DNA reads as TGTGCCAGCAGCTACAGGGGAGGCCCCGGGAACACTGAAGCTTTCTTT.